This is a list of T cell receptor beta chains from one sample in a study of T-cell reconstitution after alpha-beta-depleted transplantation in children. In TCRdb, the PCR reads were re-called with MiXCR into one record per CDR3 protein. Seen here are roughly 400,000 distinct CDR3 sequences, around two fifths observed once, and the top ten hold approximately 30%. The sequencing here drew on PBMCs, taken before TCRalphabeta/CD19-depleted stem cell transplant. The receptors shown here come from a girl aged 2 to 10 with aplastic anemia, due to receive a stem cell transplant. Each CDR3 is given with its conserved first and last residue. D genes are given only for firm matches. Where a row states a size, it is once, few, many or the class of an expanded clone; other rows omit it.

clone_size j_call d_call v_call cdr3_nt cdr3_aa
. TRBJ2-3 . TRBV20-1 TGCAGTGCTAGAGACCGGCTATGGGCGGGACTGACAGATACGCAGTATTTT CSARDRLWAGLTDTQYF
few TRBJ1-1 TRBD1 TRBV20-1 TGCAGTGCTGGACAGGTGAACACTGAAGCTTTCTTT CSAGQVNTEAFF
many TRBJ1-1 TRBD1 TRBV20-1 TGCAGTGCCTCCGACAGGGGCACTGAAGCTTTCTTT CSASDRGTEAFF
once TRBJ2-7 TRBD1 TRBV5-1 TGCGCCAGCAGGGATGGACAGGGAGTCGACGAGCAGTACTTC CASRDGQGVDEQYF
many TRBJ2-2 TRBD2 TRBV7-2 TGTGCCAGCAGCCCATCTAGCGGGAGGTCCGGGGAGCTGTTTTTT CASSPSSGRSGELFF
many TRBJ2-1 TRBD2 TRBV14 TGTGCCAGCAGCCAAGATTTGGGACTAACATCCTACAATGAGCAGTTCTTC CASSQDLGLTSYNEQFF
. TRBJ1-1 . TRBV18 TGTGCCAGCTCATCTAGCCAGGGAAACACTGAAGCTTTCTTT CASSSSQGNTEAFF
. TRBJ2-5 TRBD2 TRBV5-1 TGCGCCAGCAGCCGCAGAACTAGCGGGAGGGCCGAAGAGACCCAGTACTTC CASSRRTSGRAEETQYF
many TRBJ2-3 TRBD2 TRBV20-1 TGCAGTGCTGACCCTAGCGGGAGGTTCCCAGATACGCAGTATTTT CSADPSGRFPDTQYF
. TRBJ2-3 . TRBV10-1 TGCGCCAGCAGTCGGAGTCCAGGGGGCACAGATACGCAGTATTTT CASSRSPGGTDTQYF
. TRBJ2-7 . TRBV20-1 TGCAGTGCTCCCGGGAGCACCTCCTACGAGCAGTACTTC CSAPGSTSYEQYF
few TRBJ2-7 . TRBV25-1 TGTGCCAGCAGTGAAGGAGGCAGCCTTTCCTACGAGCAGTACTTC CASSEGGSLSYEQYF
. TRBJ1-1 . TRBV28 TGTGCCAGCAGTTTAATCGATGAAGCTTTCTTT CASSLIDEAFF
. TRBJ1-5 . TRBV20-1 TGCAGTGCTAGAAGGACCCGGGCTGGCAATCAGCCCCAGCATTTT CSARRTRAGNQPQHF
many TRBJ2-1 TRBD1 TRBV7-2 TGTGCCAGCAGCGCTCCAGGACAGGGCTCCCACAATGAGCAGTTCTTC CASSAPGQGSHNEQFF
. TRBJ2-4 . TRBV29-1 TGCAGCGTTGGGAGGGGGGCCAAAAACATTCAGTACTTC CSVGRGAKNIQYF
. TRBJ2-2 TRBD2 TRBV3-1 TGTGCCAGCAGCCAAGGGGGTACTAGCGGGACCGGGGAGCTGTTTTTT CASSQGGTSGTGELFF
. TRBJ1-2 . TRBV6-1 TGTGCCAGCAGTCCCCGGCACCCGTCGGGCCCTCACTCCCGCTATGGCTACACCTTC CASSPRHPSGPHSRYGYTF
. TRBJ2-5 . TRBV5-1 TGCGCCAGCAGCTTGAGGTACGCCAATCCACAAGAGACCCAGTACTTC CASSLRYANPQETQYF
few TRBJ2-5 TRBD1 TRBV4-1 TGCGCCAGCAGCCAAGTAGGTACAGGGGGCCGAGAGACCCAGTACTTC CASSQVGTGGRETQYF
many TRBJ2-7 TRBD1 TRBV12-3/TRBV12-4 TGTGCCAGCAGTACTACAGGGGGGTCCTACGAGCAGTACTTC CASSTTGGSYEQYF
many TRBJ2-3 TRBD2 TRBV5-1 TGCGCCAGCAGCGGGACTAGCGGGAGATTCTCAGATACGCAGTATTTT CASSGTSGRFSDTQYF
few TRBJ1-1 TRBD1 TRBV30 TGTGCCTGGAGTGTAGGACAGGGAAACACTGAAGCTTTCTTT CAWSVGQGNTEAFF
. TRBJ1-6 . TRBV18 TGTGCCAGCTCACCAACGGGTTTAGGAGATTCACCCCTCCACTTT CASSPTGLGDSPLHF
. TRBJ2-7 TRBD1 TRBV5-1 TGCGCCAGCAGCTACACAGGGGGCAATTCGCACGAGCAGTACTTC CASSYTGGNSHEQYF
. TRBJ1-2 TRBD1 TRBV20-1 TGCAGTGCTTTGACGGGACAGGGTACCTATGGCTACACCTTC CSALTGQGTYGYTF
few TRBJ1-4 . TRBV15 TGTGCCACCAGCTCGTTTGGGGGAGCTAATGAAAAACTGTTTTTT CATSSFGGANEKLFF
. TRBJ1-5 TRBD1 TRBV20-1 TGCAGTGCTGGGGGGGACAGGGGAGGCGATCAGCCCCAGCATTTT CSAGGDRGGDQPQHF
. TRBJ2-2 . TRBV2 TGTGCCAGCACTAAAAACGGGGCGGGACCGAACACCGGGGAGCTGTTTTTT CASTKNGAGPNTGELFF
few TRBJ2-7 TRBD2 TRBV5-1 TGCGCCAGCAGCTTGGAGCACACTAGCGACTCATCCTACGAGCAGTACTTC CASSLEHTSDSSYEQYF
few TRBJ2-1 TRBD2 TRBV12-3/TRBV12-4 TGTGCCAGCAGTTCCCAACTCCTCAGCGGGAGGGCTGGACATGAGCAGTTCTTC CASSSQLLSGRAGHEQFF
. TRBJ2-3 . TRBV7-9 TGTGCCAGCACGTTCGGGGATACGCAGTATTTT CASTFGDTQYF
. TRBJ2-7 . TRBV20-1 TGCAGTGCTACCGGGACCACCTACGAGCAGTACTTC CSATGTTYEQYF
. TRBJ2-3 TRBD2 TRBV6-1 TGTGCCAGCAGCCCCCCTAGCGGGAGGGCCACACGCACAGATACGCAGTATTTT CASSPPSGRATRTDTQYF
. TRBJ2-3 . TRBV12-3/TRBV12-4 TGTGCCAGCAGATTTATAGCGGAGTCAGATACGCAGTATTTT CASRFIAESDTQYF
. TRBJ2-1 . TRBV7-9 TGTGCCAGCAGCTTAGCGGGGAGCGGAGATGAGCAGTTCTTC CASSLAGSGDEQFF
many TRBJ1-1 . TRBV6-1 TGTGCCAGCCATCCAATGCAGGGTAGCGTCACTGAAGCTTTCTTT CASHPMQGSVTEAFF
once TRBJ2-3 . TRBV20-1 TGCAGTGCTAGAGTACCGACTAGCACAGATACGCAGTATTTT CSARVPTSTDTQYF
few TRBJ1-1 . TRBV29-1 TGCAGCGTTGAAGAGGCCATGAACACTGAAGCTTTCTTT CSVEEAMNTEAFF
many TRBJ1-4 . TRBV27 TGTGCCAGCAGTCTCCGGGGGGGCGCGGGTGAAAAACTGTTTTTT CASSLRGGAGEKLFF
. TRBJ2-5 . TRBV15 TGTGCCACCAGCGGGGGACTTAAAAAAGTGGAGACCCAGTACTTC CATSGGLKKVETQYF
. TRBJ2-1 TRBD2 TRBV6-6 TGTGCCAGCAGTTACTGGGGGGGGAATGAGCAGTTCTTC CASSYWGGNEQFF
once TRBJ2-1 TRBD2 TRBV12-3/TRBV12-4 TGTGCCAGCAGTTCGCCCCCCGGGACTAGCGGGCGTGAGCAGTTCTTC CASSSPPGTSGREQFF
many TRBJ2-2 TRBD2 TRBV5-1 TGCGCCAGCAGCTTCGATAGCGGGAGGATGACCGGGGAGCTGTTTTTT CASSFDSGRMTGELFF
few TRBJ2-1 TRBD2 TRBV20-1 TGCAGTGCCCCCGCGGACCTAGCGGCCCTGAACAATGAGCAGTTCTTC CSAPADLAALNNEQFF
. TRBJ2-2 TRBD2 TRBV2 TGTGCCAGCGGGATAGCGGGAGGGCCCCCCGGGGAGCTGTTTTTT CASGIAGGPPGELFF
. TRBJ2-3 TRBD1 TRBV30 TGTGCCGTACCGACAGGGCACTACACAGATACGCAGTATTTT CAVPTGHYTDTQYF
many TRBJ2-5 . TRBV5-5 TGTGCCAGCAGCTTGAGCGCAGGGAGCGAGACCCAGTACTTC CASSLSAGSETQYF